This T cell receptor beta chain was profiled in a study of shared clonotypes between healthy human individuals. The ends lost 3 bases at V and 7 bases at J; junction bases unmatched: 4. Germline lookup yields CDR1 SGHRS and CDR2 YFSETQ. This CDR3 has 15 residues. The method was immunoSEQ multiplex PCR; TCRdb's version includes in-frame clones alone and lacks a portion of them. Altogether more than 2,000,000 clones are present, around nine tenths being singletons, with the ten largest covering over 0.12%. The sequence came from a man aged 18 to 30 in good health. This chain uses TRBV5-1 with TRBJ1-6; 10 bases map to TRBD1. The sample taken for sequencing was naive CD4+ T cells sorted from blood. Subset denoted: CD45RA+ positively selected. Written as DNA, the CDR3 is TGCGCCAGCAGCTCCAGGACAGGGGGAAATTCACCCCTCCACTTT. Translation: CASSSRTGGNSPLHF.